The present T cell receptor (beta chain) was sequenced within a study of cytomegalovirus exposure and HLA in healthy donors. Study-wide points: Both high specificity and high sensitivity reportedly marked the classifier's diagnosis of cytomegalovirus status. A later analysis found most CMV-associated TCR beta chains apparently HLA-restricted.

Unrecorded immune exposures were likely, despite nominal health at sampling. V lost 4 bases to trimming and J lost 4 bases, with 10 bases between them. The length of the CDR3 is 12 residues. The V gene's germline CDR1 is GTSNPN and CDR2 SVGIG (reference sequence). The PCR employed 60 Vbeta primers together with 13 Jbeta primers. Clones were sequenced by immunoSEQ multiplex PCR, and TCRdb holds only the in-frame ones, with some missing. Its clone listing holds about 42,000 clones. As regards this clone: The antigen is unknown.

This clonotype was sampled from a young man in good health and CMV-seronegative. This chain uses TRBV30 with TRBJ1-2; D uncertain. Sequenced: PBMCs. The CDR3 reads CAWMEGGYGYTF. CDR3 nucleotides: TGTGCCTGGATGGAGGGAGGCTATGGCTACACCTTC.